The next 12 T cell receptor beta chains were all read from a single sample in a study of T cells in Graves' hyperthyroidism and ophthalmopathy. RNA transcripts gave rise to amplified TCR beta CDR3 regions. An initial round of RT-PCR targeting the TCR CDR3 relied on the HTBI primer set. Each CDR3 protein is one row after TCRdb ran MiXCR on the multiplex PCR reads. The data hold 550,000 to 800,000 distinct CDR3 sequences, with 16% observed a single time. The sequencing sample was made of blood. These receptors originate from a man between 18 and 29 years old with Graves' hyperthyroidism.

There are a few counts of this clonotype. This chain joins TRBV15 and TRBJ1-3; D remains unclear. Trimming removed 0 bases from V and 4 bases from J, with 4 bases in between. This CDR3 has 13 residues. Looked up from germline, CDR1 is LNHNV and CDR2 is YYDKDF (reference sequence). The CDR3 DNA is TGTGCCACCAGCAGAGATCTCGGAAACACCATATATTTT. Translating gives CATSRDLGNTIYF. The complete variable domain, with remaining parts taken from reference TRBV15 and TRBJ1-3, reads DAMVIQNPRYQVTQFGKPVTLSCSQTLNHNVMYWYQQKSSQAPKLLFHYYDKDFNNEADTPDNFQSRRPNTSFCFLDIRSPGLGDTAMYLCATSRDLGNTIYFGEGSWLTVV.

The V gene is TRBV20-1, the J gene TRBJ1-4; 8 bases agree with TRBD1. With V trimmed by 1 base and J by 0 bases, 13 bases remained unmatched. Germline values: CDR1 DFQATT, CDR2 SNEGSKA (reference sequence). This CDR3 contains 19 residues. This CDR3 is CSARGPPGGGHSTNEKLFF. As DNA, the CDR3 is TGCAGTGCTAGAGGGCCACCAGGGGGCGGCCATTCAACTAATGAAAAACTGTTTTTT.

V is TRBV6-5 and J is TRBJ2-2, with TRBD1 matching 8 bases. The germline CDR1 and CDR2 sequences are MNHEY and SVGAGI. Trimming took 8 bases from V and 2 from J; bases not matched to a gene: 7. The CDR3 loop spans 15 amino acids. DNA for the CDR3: TGTGCCAGCCCGGGACAGGAAGGCAACACCGGGGAGCTGTTTTTT. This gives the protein CASPGQEGNTGELFF.

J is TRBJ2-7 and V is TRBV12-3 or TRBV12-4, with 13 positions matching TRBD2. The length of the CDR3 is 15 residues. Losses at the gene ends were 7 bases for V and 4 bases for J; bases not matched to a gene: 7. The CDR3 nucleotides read TGTGCCAGCACCTTTCAGGGACTAGCGGGGTACGAGCAGTACTTC. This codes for CASTFQGLAGYEQYF.

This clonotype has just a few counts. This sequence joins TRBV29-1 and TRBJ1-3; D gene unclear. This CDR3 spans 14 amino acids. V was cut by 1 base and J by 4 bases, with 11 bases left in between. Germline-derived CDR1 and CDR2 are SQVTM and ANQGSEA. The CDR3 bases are TGCAGCGTTGAAGTACCGGGAGTGGGAAACACCATATATTTT. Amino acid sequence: CSVEVPGVGNTIYF.

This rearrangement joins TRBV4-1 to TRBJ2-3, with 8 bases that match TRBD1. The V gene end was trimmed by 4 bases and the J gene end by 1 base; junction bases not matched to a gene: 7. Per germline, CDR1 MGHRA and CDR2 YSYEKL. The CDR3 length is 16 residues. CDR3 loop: CASSPQDREGTDTQYF. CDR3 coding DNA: TGCGCCAGCAGCCCCCAGGACAGGGAGGGCACAGATACGCAGTATTTT.

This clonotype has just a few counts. CDR3 amino acids: CSVQIAGNEQFF. Here the CDR3 DNA reads TGCAGCGTTCAGATAGCGGGCAATGAGCAGTTCTTC. The V and J genes are TRBV29-1 and TRBJ2-1; 7 bases map to TRBD2. V shed 5 bases and J 6 bases; nucleotides not matched to a gene: 4. The CDR3 sequence is 12 residues long. Germline-derived CDR1 and CDR2 are SQVTM and ANQGSEA.

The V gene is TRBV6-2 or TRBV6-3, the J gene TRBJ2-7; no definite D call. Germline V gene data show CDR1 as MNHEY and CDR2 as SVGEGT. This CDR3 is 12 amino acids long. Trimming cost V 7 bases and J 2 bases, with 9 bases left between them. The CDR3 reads CASKIGPYEQYF. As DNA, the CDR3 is TGTGCCAGCAAAATTGGCCCCTACGAGCAGTACTTC.

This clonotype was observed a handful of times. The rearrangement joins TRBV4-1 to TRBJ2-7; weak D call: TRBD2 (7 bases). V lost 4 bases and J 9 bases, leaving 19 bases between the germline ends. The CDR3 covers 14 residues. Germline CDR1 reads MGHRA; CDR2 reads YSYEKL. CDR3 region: CASSPMRGGVGQYF. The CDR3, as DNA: TGCGCCAGCAGCCCCATGAGGGGGGGGGTCGGGCAGTACTTC.

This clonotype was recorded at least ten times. This CDR3 is CASSFAGQPTDTQYF. The CDR3 coding sequence is TGTGCCAGCAGTTTCGCAGGACAGCCCACAGATACGCAGTATTTT. The V gene is TRBV12-3 or TRBV12-4, the J gene TRBJ2-3, with D possibly TRBD1 on 6 matching bases. The CDR3 is 15 residues long. The V gene lost 3 bases and the J gene lost 2 bases, with 12 bases spanning the gap.

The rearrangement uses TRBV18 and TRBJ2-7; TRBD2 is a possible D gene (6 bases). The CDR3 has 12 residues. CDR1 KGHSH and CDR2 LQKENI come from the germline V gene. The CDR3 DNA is TGTGCCAGCTCACTCCCGGGAGCTCCGACGCTGGTC. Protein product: CASSLPGAPTLV.

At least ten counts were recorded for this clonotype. The CDR3 reads CASSNGRVGEQYF. CDR3 bases: TGTGCCAGCAGTAACGGGAGGGTGGGCGAGCAGTACTTC. The gene calls are TRBV28 and TRBJ2-7, with 8 bases matching TRBD2. Trimming removed 5 bases from V and 6 bases from J; junction bases left unmatched: 6. Per germline, CDR1 MDHEN and CDR2 SYDVKM. CDR3 length: 13 residues.